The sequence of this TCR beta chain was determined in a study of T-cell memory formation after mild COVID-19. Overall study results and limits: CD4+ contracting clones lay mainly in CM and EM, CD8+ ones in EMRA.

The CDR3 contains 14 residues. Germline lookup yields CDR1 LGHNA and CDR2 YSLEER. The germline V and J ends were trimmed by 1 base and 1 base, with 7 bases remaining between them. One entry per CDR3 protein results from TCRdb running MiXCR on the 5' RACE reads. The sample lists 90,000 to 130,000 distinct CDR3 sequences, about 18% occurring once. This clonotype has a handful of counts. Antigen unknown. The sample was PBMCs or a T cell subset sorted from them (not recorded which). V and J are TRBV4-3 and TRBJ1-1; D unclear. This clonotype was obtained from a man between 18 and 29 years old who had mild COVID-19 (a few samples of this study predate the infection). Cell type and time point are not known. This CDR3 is CASSQVGANTEAFF. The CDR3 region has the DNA TGCGCCAGCAGCCAAGTTGGAGCGAACACTGAAGCTTTCTTT.